This TCR beta chain was profiled in a study of CD8 T cells in ankylosing spondylitis. This clonotype was recorded a few times. One entry per CDR3 protein results from TCRdb running MiXCR on the 5' RACE reads. The sample holds around 340,000 distinct CDR3 sequences; 20% to 25% are singletons and the top ten take less than 15%. Germline V gene data show CDR1 as SGDLS and CDR2 as YYNGEE. The germline V and J ends were trimmed by 6 bases and 0 bases, with 14 bases remaining between them. The CDR3 is 15 residues long. Sequencing was done on a sample of blood, either unsorted or a sorted T cell fraction (not recorded which). This receptor was taken from a male donor with ankylosing spondylitis or in good health (not recorded which). The rearrangement joins TRBV9 to TRBJ2-3; no clear D. CDR3 sequence (DNA): TGTGCCAGCAACCCCTGGGCGGAAAGCACAGATACGCAGTATTTT. Protein: CASNPWAESTDTQYF.